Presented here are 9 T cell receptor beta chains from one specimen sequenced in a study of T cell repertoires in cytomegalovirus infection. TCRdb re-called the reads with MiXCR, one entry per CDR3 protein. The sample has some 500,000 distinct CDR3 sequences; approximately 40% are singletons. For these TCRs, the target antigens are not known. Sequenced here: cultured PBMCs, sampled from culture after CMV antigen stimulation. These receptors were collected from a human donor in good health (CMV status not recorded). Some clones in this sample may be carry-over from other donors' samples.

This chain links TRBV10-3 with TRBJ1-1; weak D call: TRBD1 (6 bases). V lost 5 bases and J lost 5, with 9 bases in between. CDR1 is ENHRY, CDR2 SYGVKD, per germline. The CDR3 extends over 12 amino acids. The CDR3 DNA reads TGTGCCATCAGTCAGGGGCGGACTGAAGCTTTCTTT. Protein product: CAISQGRTEAFF.

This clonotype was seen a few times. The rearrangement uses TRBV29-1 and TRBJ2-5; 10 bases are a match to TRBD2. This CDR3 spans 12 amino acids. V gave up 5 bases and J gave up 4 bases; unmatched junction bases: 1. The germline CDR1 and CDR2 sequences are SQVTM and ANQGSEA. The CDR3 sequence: CSVRLAGETQYF. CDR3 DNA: TGCAGCGTTCGACTAGCGGGAGAGACCCAGTACTTC.

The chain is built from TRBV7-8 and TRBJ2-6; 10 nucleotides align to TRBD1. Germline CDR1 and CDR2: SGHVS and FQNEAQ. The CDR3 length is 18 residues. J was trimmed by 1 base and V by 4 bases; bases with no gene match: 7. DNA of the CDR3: TGTGCCAGCAGCTACCTCGGGACAGGGGCTTCTGGGGCCAACGTCCTGACTTTC. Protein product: CASSYLGTGASGANVLTF.

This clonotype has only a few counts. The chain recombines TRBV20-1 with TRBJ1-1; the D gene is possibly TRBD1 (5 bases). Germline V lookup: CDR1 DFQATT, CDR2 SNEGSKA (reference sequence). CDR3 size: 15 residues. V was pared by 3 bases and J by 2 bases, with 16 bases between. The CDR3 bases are TGCAGTGCTAGGACCCCGGGGCGAACCAACACTGAAGCTTTCTTT. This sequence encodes CSARTPGRTNTEAFF.

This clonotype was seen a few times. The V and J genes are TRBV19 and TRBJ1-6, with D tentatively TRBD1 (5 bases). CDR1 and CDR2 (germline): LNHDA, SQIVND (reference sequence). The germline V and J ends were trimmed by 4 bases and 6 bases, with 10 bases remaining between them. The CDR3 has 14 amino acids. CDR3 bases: TGTGCCAGTAGTACAGGGTCGGCTAATTCACCCCTCCACTTT. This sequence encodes CASSTGSANSPLHF.

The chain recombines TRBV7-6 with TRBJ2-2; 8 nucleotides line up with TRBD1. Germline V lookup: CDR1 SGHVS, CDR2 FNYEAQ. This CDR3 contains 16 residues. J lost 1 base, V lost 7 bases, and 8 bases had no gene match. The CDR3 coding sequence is TGTGCCAGCACCCTTTGGACAGGGCGGAACACCGGGGAGCTGTTTTTT. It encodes CASTLWTGRNTGELFF.

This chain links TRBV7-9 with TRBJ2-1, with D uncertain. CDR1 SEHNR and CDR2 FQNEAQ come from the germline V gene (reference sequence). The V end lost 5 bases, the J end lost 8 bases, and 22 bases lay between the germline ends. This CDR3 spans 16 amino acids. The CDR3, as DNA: TGTGCCAGCAGCGCGAACAACCTGGTGTCGGCCGATGAGCAGTTCTTC. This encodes CASSANNLVSADEQFF.

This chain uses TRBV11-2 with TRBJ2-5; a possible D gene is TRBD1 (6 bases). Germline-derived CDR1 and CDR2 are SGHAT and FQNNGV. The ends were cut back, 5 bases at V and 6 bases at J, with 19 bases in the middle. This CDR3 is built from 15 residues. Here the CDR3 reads CASSRTPGVGKTQYF. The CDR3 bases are TGTGCCAGCAGCCGGACCCCAGGGGTCGGAAAGACCCAGTACTTC.

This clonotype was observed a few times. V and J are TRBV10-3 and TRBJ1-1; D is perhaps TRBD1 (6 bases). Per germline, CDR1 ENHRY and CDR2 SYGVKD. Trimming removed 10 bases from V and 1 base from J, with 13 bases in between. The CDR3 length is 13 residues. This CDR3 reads CASRAQGNTEAFF. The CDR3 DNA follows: TGTGCCAGCCGCGCACAGGGGAACACTGAAGCTTTCTTT.